The 6 T cell receptor beta chains presented below share a single source sample, sequenced in a study of CD8+CD57+ T cells in acquired aplastic anemia. According to the study, genomic DNA was the template for TCR beta VDJ and CDR3 profiling. MiXCR, applied by TCRdb to the reads, yields one record per CDR3 protein. In the table there are 210,000 or so distinct CDR3 sequences, almost 50% of which are singletons. Sequencing was done on patients that had shown CD8+CD57+ cell expansion by flow cytometry. Sequencing was done on a sample of sorted CD4+, CD8+, or CD8+CD57+ T cells (not recorded which) from PBMCs. The receptors here all came from a human donor with aplastic anemia.

The rearrangement joins TRBV27 to TRBJ1-2; 8 nucleotides align to TRBD1. The CDR3 length is 14 residues. The germline CDR1 and CDR2 sequences are MNHEY and SMNVEV (reference sequence). V shed 4 bases, J shed 8 bases, and the junction held 9 bases outside the gene matches. The CDR3 region has the DNA TGTGCCAGCAGTTACTACGGACAGGGTAAAGGCTACACCTTC. It translates to CASSYYGQGKGYTF.

The V call is TRBV19, the J call TRBJ1-1; a weak D match, TRBD1 (6 bases). The V end was cut by 9 bases, the J end by 11 bases, with 13 bases between. CDR1 is LNHDA and CDR2 is SQIVND in the germline V gene (reference sequence). This CDR3 has 10 amino acids. The CDR3 DNA is TGTGCCAGCTCGGACAGAGGGGCTTTCTTT. Its translation: CASSDRGAFF.

The table lists this clonotype with many counts. V is TRBV19 and J is TRBJ1-2; D is unclear. The CDR3 is 16 amino acids. V was pared by 3 bases and J by 5 bases, with 19 bases between. The germline gives CDR1 LNHDA, CDR2 SQIVND (reference sequence). The CDR3 spells CASSIPGEGHSYGYTF. The CDR3 DNA reads TGTGCCAGTAGTATCCCCGGAGAGGGCCACTCTTATGGCTACACCTTC.

The chain joins TRBV28 to TRBJ1-5; D unresolved. The CDR3 length is 13 residues. CDR1 is MDHEN and CDR2 is SYDVKM in the germline V gene. V shed 7 bases and J shed 6 bases, with 13 bases lying between them. The CDR3 coding sequence is TGTGCCAGCAAGGAGGGTCCGAGTCAGCCCCAGCATTTT. Translation gives CASKEGPSQPQHF.

About this clonotype itself: A read error may produce the germline difference seen at one junction end. This chain joins TRBV25-1 and TRBJ2-3; D not resolved. This CDR3 has 15 residues. Germline V gene data show CDR1 as MGHDK and CDR2 as SYGVNS. The CDR3 region is CASSARHQSTDTQYF. The DNA for the CDR3 is TGTGCCAGCAGTGCCCGACACCAGAGCACTGATACGCAGTATTTT.

This clonotype was counted many times. The chain employs TRBV20-1 and TRBJ1-1; tentatively, D is TRBD1 (5 bases). Per the germline V gene, CDR1 is DFQATT and CDR2 is SNEGSKA (reference sequence). The CDR3 is 12 residues long. V lost 5 bases, J lost 1 base, and 8 bases lay in between. The CDR3, as DNA: TGCAGTGCTCTCAGGGAGAACACTGAAGCTTTCTTT. It specifies CSALRENTEAFF.